A single sample gave rise to the 15 T cell receptor beta chains below, sequenced in a study of control samples from healthy donors and cancer patients. Sequencing used immunoSEQ multiplex PCR; TCRdb keeps in-frame clones, though not all of them. The table lists just under 150,000 clones, approximately 91% of them singletons. Sequenced material: blood. Every receptor here comes from a man younger than 45 in good health.

V is TRBV29-1 and J is TRBJ1-2; 7 nucleotides agree with TRBD1. The CDR3 runs 12 residues. Germline V gene data show CDR1 as SQVTM and CDR2 as ANQGSEA. V was clipped by 4 bases and J by 6 bases; unmatched bases: 5. The CDR3 DNA sequence: TGCAGCGTTGCTAACAGGGGAGATGGCTACACCTTC. Translated, it gives CSVANRGDGYTF.

This rearrangement joins TRBV9 to TRBJ1-1; D might be TRBD1 (6 bases). The germline V gene has CDR1 SGDLS and CDR2 YYNGEE. CDR3 length: 16 residues. V was trimmed by 0 bases and J by 1 base, leaving 13 bases between them. CDR3 amino acids: CASSVEGGARNTEAFF. CDR3 coding DNA: TGTGCCAGCAGCGTAGAAGGGGGGGCCCGGAACACTGAAGCTTTCTTT.

The rearrangement joins TRBV28 to TRBJ1-6; D is ambiguous. Trimming took 5 bases from V and 4 from J, leaving 9 bases between them. Germline-derived CDR1 and CDR2 are MDHEN and SYDVKM. The CDR3 is 14 amino acids. The chain's CDR3 is CASSAHAYNSPLHF. The DNA for the CDR3 is TGTGCCAGCAGTGCGCACGCTTATAATTCACCCCTCCACTTT.

The chain uses TRBV28 and TRBJ1-5, with TRBD1 identical over 10 bases. V trimming: 5 bases; J trimming: 6 bases; junction bases outside the gene matches: 7. This CDR3 has 15 residues. Per germline, CDR1 MDHEN and CDR2 SYDVKM. The CDR3 reads CASSRGTGASQPQHF. The CDR3 region has the DNA TGTGCCAGCAGTCGTGGGACAGGGGCTAGTCAGCCCCAGCATTTT.

V is TRBV11-2 and J is TRBJ1-1, with D unclear. V was cut by 5 bases and J by 0 bases, with 16 bases left in between. This CDR3 has 16 amino acids. Germline CDR1 reads SGHAT; CDR2 reads FQNNGV. DNA for the CDR3: TGTGCCAGCAGCCCGAACCGGACCGCTATGAACACTGAAGCTTTCTTT. Translation: CASSPNRTAMNTEAFF.

The V and J genes are TRBV3-1 (or the pseudogene TRBV3-2) and TRBJ2-2; 7 bases are shared with TRBD1. With 1 base clipped from V and 1 base from J, the junction kept 0 bases outside the gene matches. Germline V lookup: CDR1 LGHDT, CDR2 YNNKEL (reference sequence). The CDR3 is 15 residues long. CDR3 amino acids: CASSQGTGNTGELFF. CDR3 in DNA: TGTGCCAGCAGCCAAGGGACAGGGAACACCGGGGAGCTGTTTTTT.

J is TRBJ2-1 and V is TRBV28; 10 bases fit TRBD1. The V gene end was trimmed by 6 bases and the J gene end by 7 bases; junction bases not matched to a gene: 3. The germline V gene has CDR1 MDHEN and CDR2 SYDVKM. This CDR3 has 13 amino acids. The CDR3 region is CASRDRGKNEQFF. The DNA for the CDR3 is TGTGCCAGCAGGGACAGGGGGAAAAATGAGCAGTTCTTC.

The chain combines TRBV6-4 with TRBJ1-6; 9 bases agree with TRBD1. CDR1 and CDR2 (germline): MRHNA, SNTAGT. V lost 2 bases and J lost 4; bases outside the gene matches: 15. The length of the CDR3 is 20 residues. The CDR3 coding sequence is TGTGCCAGCAGTGACCCGTTTACCCTGGGACAGGGTCTTTATAATTCACCCCTCCACTTT. Translation gives CASSDPFTLGQGLYNSPLHF.

CDR3 in DNA: TGTGCCAGCAGCTTTTGGGAGCCCAACACTGAAGCTTTCTTT. Amino acids: CASSFWEPNTEAFF. The V gene is TRBV7-2, the J gene TRBJ1-1; D gene ambiguous. This CDR3 is 14 amino acids long. Germline CDR1 and CDR2: SGHTA and FQGNSA. V lost 3 bases and J 2 bases, leaving 10 bases between the germline ends.

The genes are TRBV10-2 and TRBJ2-7, with 9 bases matching TRBD1. This CDR3 is built from 15 residues. CDR1 is WSHSY and CDR2 is SAAADI in the germline V gene. The V gene end was trimmed by 3 bases and the J gene end by 2 bases; junction bases not matched to a gene: 5. The CDR3 bases are TGCGCCAGCAGTGAAGGGACAGGGATACCCTACGAGCAGTACTTC. Its protein is CASSEGTGIPYEQYF.

The chain couples TRBV19 to TRBJ2-1; 9 nucleotides align to TRBD1. J lost 4 bases, V lost 3 bases, and 4 bases had no gene match. The germline CDR1 and CDR2 sequences are LNHDA and SQIVND (reference sequence). This CDR3 contains 15 residues. CDR3 nucleotide sequence: TGTGCCAGTAGTATGGACAGGGGAACTTACAATGAGCAGTTCTTC. Encoded protein: CASSMDRGTYNEQFF.

The rearrangement joins TRBV19 to TRBJ2-3; no reliable D call. Germline V gene lookup returns CDR1 LNHDA and CDR2 SQIVND (reference sequence). The CDR3 consists of 15 residues. V lost 3 bases and J 4 bases, leaving 14 bases between the germline ends. The CDR3 loop is CASSIPLWGADTQYF. In nucleotides, the CDR3 is TGTGCCAGTAGTATTCCGCTGTGGGGTGCAGATACGCAGTATTTT. The complete variable domain, with remaining parts taken from reference TRBV19 and TRBJ2-3, reads DGGITQSPKYLFRKEGQNVTLSCEQNLNHDAMYWYRQDPGQGLRLIYYSQIVNDFQKGDIAEGYSVSREKKESFPLTVTSAQKNPTAFYLCASSIPLWGADTQYFGPGTRLTVL.

The chain carries TRBV4-2 and TRBJ2-3, with 9 bases lining up with TRBD2. The CDR3 sequence is 15 residues long. With V trimmed by 2 bases and J by 1 base, 1 base remained unmatched. The germline CDR1 and CDR2 sequences are LGHNA and YNFKEQ. In DNA form, the CDR3 reads TGTGCCAGCAGCCAATTAGCGGGGGGCACAGATACGCAGTATTTT. It yields the protein CASSQLAGGTDTQYF.

The genes are TRBV5-1 and TRBJ1-3; TRBD1 might be the D (5 bases). The germline CDR1 and CDR2 sequences are SGHRS and YFSETQ. V was cut by 4 bases and J by 8 bases, with 13 bases left in between. CDR3 size: 13 residues. The CDR3 coding sequence is TGCGCCAGCAGCATCCAGGGTAGCGACACCATATATTTT. Translated, it gives CASSIQGSDTIYF.

J is TRBJ1-2 and V is TRBV5-5; 11 bases are a match to TRBD1. The CDR3 is 15 residues long. V lost 4 bases and J lost 7; bases outside the gene matches: 9. Germline lookup yields CDR1 SGHKS and CDR2 YYEKEE (reference sequence). The CDR3 region has the DNA TGTGCCAGCAGCGCTTCGAGGACAGGGGGCTCTGGCTACACCTTC. Translating gives CASSASRTGGSGYTF. The variable domain in full, with the rest retrieved from reference TRBV5-5 and TRBJ1-2, is DAGVTQSPTHLIKTRGQQVTLRCSPISGHKSVSWYQQVLGQGPQFIFQYYEKEERGRGNFPDRFSARQFPNYSSELNVNALLLGDSALYLCASSASRTGGSGYTFGSGTRLTVV.